Below are 8 T cell receptor beta chains sequenced from a single sample in a study of post-analysis software for immune sequencing data. Findings and limits, study-wide: Included in a set of five TRBV segments more frequent in patients than controls were TRBV5-6, TRBV5-1 and TRBV20-1.

TCR beta libraries were prepared from cDNA with unique molecular identifiers. MiXCR was run by TCRdb on the PCR reads, yielding one entry per CDR3 protein. This table holds more than 450,000 distinct CDR3 sequences, 44% found once. The antigens for these receptors are not known. Sample: blood. These receptors all come from a girl under 18 with multiple sclerosis.

This clonotype appeared a few times. Here the CDR3 DNA reads TGCGCCTCAAAAGTCGACGTCGGACACCGAGGGAGTTCACCCCTCCACTTT. Encoded protein: CASKVDVGHRGSSPLHF. The chain recombines TRBV5-1 with TRBJ1-6, with D perhaps TRBD1 (5 bases). Looked up from germline, CDR1 is SGHRS and CDR2 is YFSETQ. The CDR3 runs to 17 residues. With 10 bases removed from V and 9 bases from J, the gap between germline ends came to 29 bases.

The V and J genes are TRBV5-1 and TRBJ2-2; possibly TRBD2 for D (6 bases). CDR1 SGHRS and CDR2 YFSETQ come from the germline V gene. The V gene lost 6 bases and the J gene lost 6 bases, with 12 bases spanning the gap. The CDR3 totals 13 residues. The CDR3 nucleotides are TGCGCCAGCAAAAGCCGGGACTCCGGGGAGCTGTTTTTT. Its translation: CASKSRDSGELFF.

The V call is TRBV10-3, the J call TRBJ2-2; D is possibly TRBD1 or TRBD2 (5 bases each). V lost 7 bases and J 2 bases, leaving 8 bases between the germline ends. The germline CDR1 and CDR2 sequences are ENHRY and SYGVKD. This CDR3 has 13 amino acids. CDR3 nucleotides: TGTGCCATCACCGGGGACAACACCGGGGAGCTGTTTTTT. Translating it yields CAITGDNTGELFF.

The chain has TRBV5-6 and TRBJ1-5, with 9 bases aligning to TRBD1. This CDR3 is 17 amino acids long. V lost 3 bases, J lost 2 bases, and 9 bases stayed unmatched. Per the germline V gene, CDR1 is SGHDT and CDR2 is YYEEEE. CDR3 bases: TGTGCCAGCAGCTCGTATAACAGGGGGCCGGGCAATCAGCCCCAGCATTTT. It encodes CASSSYNRGPGNQPQHF. The full variable domain, with the rest looked up from reference TRBV5-6 and TRBJ1-5, is DAGVTQSPTHLIKTRGQQVTLRCSPKSGHDTVSWYQQALGQGPQFIFQYYEEEERQRGNFPDRFSGHQFPNYSSELNVNALLLGDSALYLCASSSYNRGPGNQPQHFGDGTRLSIL.

In this sample, this clonotype turned up a few times. The chain has TRBV5-1 and TRBJ2-7; 8 nucleotides align to TRBD2. The J segment lost 3 bases and the V segment lost 4 bases, leaving 6 bases of the junction unmatched. This CDR3 is 14 amino acids long. The germline V gene has CDR1 SGHRS and CDR2 YFSETQ. The CDR3 nucleotides are TGCGCCAGCAGCCGGGGACTAGAAGGCTACGAGCAGTACTTC. Its translation: CASSRGLEGYEQYF.

This clonotype was picked up one time. V gene TRBV30 combines with J gene TRBJ2-7; D may correspond to TRBD1 or TRBD2 (6 bases each). From germline, CDR1 is GTSNPN and CDR2 SVGIG (reference sequence). The CDR3 extends over 13 amino acids. Trimming shortened V by 2 bases and J by 2 bases, and 10 bases separated the two germline ends. The CDR3 DNA is TGTGCCTGGAGTAGTGGGGGGCCCTACGAGCAGTACTTC. Translation: CAWSSGGPYEQYF. The variable domain in full, with the rest retrieved from reference TRBV30 and TRBJ2-7, is SQTIHQWPATLVQPVGSPLSLECTVEGTSNPNLYWYRQAAGRGLQLLFYSVGIGQISSEVPQNLSASRPQDRQFILSSKKLLLSDSGFYLCAWSSGGPYEQYFGPGTRLTVT.

The chain is built from TRBV3-1 and TRBJ1-1, with 7 bases identical to TRBD1. The CDR3 contains 14 residues. J gave up 4 bases and V 2 bases, and 4 bases lay outside the gene matches. Germline CDR1 is LGHDT and CDR2 is YNNKEL (reference sequence). CDR3 loop: CASSQRTGGTEAFF. The CDR3 bases are TGTGCCAGCAGCCAACGGACAGGCGGCACTGAAGCTTTCTTT.

This clonotype was seen only once. The junction does not match germline at one end; this may be a read error. V is TRBV5-1 and J is TRBJ1-1; 8 bases align to TRBD1. This CDR3 is built from 16 residues. CDR1 is SGHRS and CDR2 is YFSETQ in the germline V gene. The CDR3 DNA follows: TGCGCCAGCACCACGACAGGGGCCGGCGTGAACACTGAAACTTTCTTT. As protein: CASTTTGAGVNTETFF.